This section outlines one T cell receptor beta chain sequence together with its context. The CDR3 is 14 residues long. The germline V and J ends were trimmed by 3 bases and 8 bases, with 13 bases remaining between them. CDR1 is MNHNS and CDR2 is SASEGT in the germline V gene. In the authors' workflow: Reference gene primer amplification gave nucleated cell count estimates. TCRdb keeps only in-frame clones here, not all; method: immunoSEQ multiplex PCR. That table gives V, J and clone size, and the DNA gave D and trimming. The sample has 95,000 to 150,000 clones; about nine tenths are singletons. This entry comes from a study of blood T cell repertoires in COVID-19. In the study overall: T cells, B-cell-depleted T cells, or PBMCs provided the cDNA or gDNA that served as material.

This rearrangement joins TRBV6-1 to TRBJ1-4, with D possibly matching TRBD1 (5 bases). Sample: peripheral blood. The receptor comes from a man aged 40-50 years with acute or convalescent COVID-19. CDR3 sequence (DNA): TGTGCCAGCAGTGATTGGGCGGGGGACGAAAAACTGTTTTTT. Protein sequence: CASSDWAGDEKLFF.